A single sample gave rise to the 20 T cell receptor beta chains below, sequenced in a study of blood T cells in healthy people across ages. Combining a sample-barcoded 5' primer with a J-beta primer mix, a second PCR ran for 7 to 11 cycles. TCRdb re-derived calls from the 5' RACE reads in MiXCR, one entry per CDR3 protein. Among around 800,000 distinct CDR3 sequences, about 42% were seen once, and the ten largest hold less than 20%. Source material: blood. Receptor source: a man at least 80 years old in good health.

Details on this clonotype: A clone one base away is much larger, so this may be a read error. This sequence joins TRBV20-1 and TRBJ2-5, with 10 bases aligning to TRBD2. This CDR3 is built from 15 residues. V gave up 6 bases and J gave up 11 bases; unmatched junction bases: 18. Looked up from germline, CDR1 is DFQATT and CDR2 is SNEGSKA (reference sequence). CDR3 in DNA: TGCAGTGCGCCTCCTCTAGCGGGAGAGTACAATGAGCAGTACTTC. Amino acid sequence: CSAPPLAGEYNEQYF.

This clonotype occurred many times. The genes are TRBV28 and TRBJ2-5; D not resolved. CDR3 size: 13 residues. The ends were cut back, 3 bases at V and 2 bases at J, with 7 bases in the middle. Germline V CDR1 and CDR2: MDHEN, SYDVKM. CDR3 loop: CASSFVGQETQYF. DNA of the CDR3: TGTGCCAGCAGTTTTGTAGGGCAAGAGACCCAGTACTTC.

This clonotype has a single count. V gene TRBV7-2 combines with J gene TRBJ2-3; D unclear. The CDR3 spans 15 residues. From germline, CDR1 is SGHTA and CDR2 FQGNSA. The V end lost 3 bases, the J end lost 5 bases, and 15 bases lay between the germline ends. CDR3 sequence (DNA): TGTGCCAGCAGCTTGGAACTTCCCGCTCGAGATACGCAGTATTTT. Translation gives CASSLELPARDTQYF.

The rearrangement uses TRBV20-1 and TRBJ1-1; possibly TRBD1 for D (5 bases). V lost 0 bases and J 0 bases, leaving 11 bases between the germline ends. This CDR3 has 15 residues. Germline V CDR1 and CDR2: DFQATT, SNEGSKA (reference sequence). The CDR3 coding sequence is TGCAGTGCTAGAGATCGTGACAGACTGAACACTGAAGCTTTCTTT. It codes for CSARDRDRLNTEAFF.

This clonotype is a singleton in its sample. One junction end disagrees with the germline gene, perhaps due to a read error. Here the CDR3 reads CSTRRSEKWDEQYF. The CDR3 DNA follows: TGCAGTACTAGAAGGTCAGAGAAGTGGGATGAGCAGTACTTC. The V gene is TRBV20-1, the J gene TRBJ2-7, with D perhaps TRBD2 (5 bases). Germline V lookup: CDR1 DFQATT, CDR2 SNEGSKA (reference sequence). The CDR3 is 14 residues long.

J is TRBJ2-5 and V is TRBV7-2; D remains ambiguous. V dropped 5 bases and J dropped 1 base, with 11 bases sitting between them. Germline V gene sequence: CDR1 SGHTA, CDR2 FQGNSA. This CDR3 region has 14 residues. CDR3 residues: CASSMDGGQETQYF. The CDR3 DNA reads TGTGCCAGCAGCATGGACGGTGGCCAAGAGACCCAGTACTTC.

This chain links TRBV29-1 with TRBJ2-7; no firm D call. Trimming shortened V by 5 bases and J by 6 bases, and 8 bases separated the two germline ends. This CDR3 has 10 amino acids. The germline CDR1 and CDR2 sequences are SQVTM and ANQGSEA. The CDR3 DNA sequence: TGCAGCGTTCTCCAGCGCGAGCAGTACTTC. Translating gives CSVLQREQYF.

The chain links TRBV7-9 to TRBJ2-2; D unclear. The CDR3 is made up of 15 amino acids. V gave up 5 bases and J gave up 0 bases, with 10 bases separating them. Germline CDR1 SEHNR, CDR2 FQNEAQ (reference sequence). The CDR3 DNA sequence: TGTGCCAGCAGCCTGAGCCGATCGAACACCGGGGAGCTGTTTTTT. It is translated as CASSLSRSNTGELFF.

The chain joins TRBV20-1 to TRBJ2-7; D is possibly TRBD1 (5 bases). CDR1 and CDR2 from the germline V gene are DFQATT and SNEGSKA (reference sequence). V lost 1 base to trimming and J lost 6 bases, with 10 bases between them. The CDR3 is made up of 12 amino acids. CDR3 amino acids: CSARGLQGEQYF. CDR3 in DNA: TGCAGTGCTAGAGGCCTCCAGGGCGAGCAGTACTTC.

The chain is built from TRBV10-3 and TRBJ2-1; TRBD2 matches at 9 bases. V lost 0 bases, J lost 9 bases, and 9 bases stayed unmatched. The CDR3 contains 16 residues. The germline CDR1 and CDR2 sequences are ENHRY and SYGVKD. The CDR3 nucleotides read TGTGCCATCAGTGAGTCGAGTAGCGGGAGATGGAGTGAGCAGTTCTTC. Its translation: CAISESSSGRWSEQFF.

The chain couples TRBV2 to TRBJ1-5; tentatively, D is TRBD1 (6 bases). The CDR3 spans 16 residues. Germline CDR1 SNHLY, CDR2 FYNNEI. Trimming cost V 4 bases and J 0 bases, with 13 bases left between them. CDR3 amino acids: CASSVRGVYSNQPQHF. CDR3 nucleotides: TGTGCCAGCAGTGTCAGGGGCGTTTATAGCAATCAGCCCCAGCATTTT.

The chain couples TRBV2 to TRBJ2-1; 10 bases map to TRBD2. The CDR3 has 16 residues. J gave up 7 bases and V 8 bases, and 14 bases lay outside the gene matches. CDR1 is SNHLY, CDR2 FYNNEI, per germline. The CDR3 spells CASRLLASGSGNEQFF. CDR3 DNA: TGTGCCAGCCGACTGCTTGCTAGCGGGAGCGGTAATGAGCAGTTCTTC.

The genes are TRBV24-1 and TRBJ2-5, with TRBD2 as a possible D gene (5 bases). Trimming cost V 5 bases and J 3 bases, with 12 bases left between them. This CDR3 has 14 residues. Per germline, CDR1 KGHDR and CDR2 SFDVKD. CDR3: CATSGIRDKETQYF. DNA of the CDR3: TGTGCCACCAGTGGTATCCGGGATAAAGAGACCCAGTACTTC.

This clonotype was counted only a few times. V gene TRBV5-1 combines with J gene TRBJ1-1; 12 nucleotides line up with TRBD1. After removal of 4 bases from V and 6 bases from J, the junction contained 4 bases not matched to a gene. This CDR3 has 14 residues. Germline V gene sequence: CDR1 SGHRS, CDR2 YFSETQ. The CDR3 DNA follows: TGCGCCAGCAGCCCCTGGGACAGGGGGCCTGAAGCTTTCTTT. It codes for CASSPWDRGPEAFF.

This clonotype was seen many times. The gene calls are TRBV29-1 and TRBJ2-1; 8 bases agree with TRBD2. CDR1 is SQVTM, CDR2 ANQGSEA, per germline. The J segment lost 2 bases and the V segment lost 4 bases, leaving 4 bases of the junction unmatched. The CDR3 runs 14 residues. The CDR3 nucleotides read TGCAGCGTTGTGGGGCGGGAGGCCTACAATGAGCAGTTCTTC. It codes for CSVVGREAYNEQFF.

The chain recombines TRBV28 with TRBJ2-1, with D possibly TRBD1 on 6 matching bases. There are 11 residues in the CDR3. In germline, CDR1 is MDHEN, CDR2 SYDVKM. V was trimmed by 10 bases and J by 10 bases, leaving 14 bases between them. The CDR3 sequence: CATDSGTEQFF. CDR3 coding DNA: TGTGCCACGGATTCCGGGACAGAGCAGTTCTTC.

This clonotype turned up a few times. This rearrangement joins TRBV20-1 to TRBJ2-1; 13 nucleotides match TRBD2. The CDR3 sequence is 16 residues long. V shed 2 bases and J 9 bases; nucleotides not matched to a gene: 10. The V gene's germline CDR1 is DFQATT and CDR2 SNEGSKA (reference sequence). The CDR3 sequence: CSARLTGTSGVGEQFF. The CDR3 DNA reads TGCAGTGCTAGACTAACCGGGACTAGCGGGGTGGGTGAGCAGTTCTTC.

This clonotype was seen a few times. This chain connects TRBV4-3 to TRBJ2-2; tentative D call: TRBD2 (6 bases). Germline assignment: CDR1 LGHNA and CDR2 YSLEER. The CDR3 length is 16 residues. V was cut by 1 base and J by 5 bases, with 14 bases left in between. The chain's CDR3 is CASSQVLEGGTGELFF. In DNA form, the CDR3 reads TGCGCCAGCAGCCAAGTCTTGGAAGGAGGGACCGGGGAGCTGTTTTTT.

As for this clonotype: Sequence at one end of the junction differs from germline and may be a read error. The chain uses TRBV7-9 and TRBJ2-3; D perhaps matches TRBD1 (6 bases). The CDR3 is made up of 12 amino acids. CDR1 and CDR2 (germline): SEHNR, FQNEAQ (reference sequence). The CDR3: CPSSETGDTQYF. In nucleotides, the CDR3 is TGTCCCAGCAGCGAGACAGGAGATACGCAGTATTTT.

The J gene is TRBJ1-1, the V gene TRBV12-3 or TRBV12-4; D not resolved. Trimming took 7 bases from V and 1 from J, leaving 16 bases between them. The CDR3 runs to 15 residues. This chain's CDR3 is CASTTPGAGNTEAFF. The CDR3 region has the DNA TGTGCCAGCACCACCCCAGGCGCAGGGAACACTGAAGCTTTCTTT.